The 4 T cell receptor beta chains below were found in one sample sequenced in a study of cytomegalovirus exposure and HLA in healthy donors. PCR involved 60 Vbeta and 13 Jbeta primers. Only in-frame clones appear in the TCRdb table, and some are missing; sequencing was by immunoSEQ multiplex PCR. The table lists 110,000 or so clones, almost 75% of them singletons. The sample comprised PBMCs. Every receptor here comes from a man between 35 and 55 years old in good health and CMV-seronegative.

This chain uses TRBV5-6 with TRBJ2-5; D remains unclear. Trimming pared 4 bases from V and 5 bases from J, leaving 9 bases between. CDR3 size: 12 residues. The germline V gene encodes CDR1 SGHDT and CDR2 YYEEEE. CDR3 amino acids: CASSPPQETQYF. CDR3 DNA sequence: TGTGCCAGCAGCCCCCCCCAGGAGACCCAGTACTTC.

This clone showed up just once. CDR3 protein: CASSISRGWGYTF. The CDR3 DNA follows: TGTGCCAGTAGTATCTCCAGGGGATGGGGCTACACCTTC. The chain employs TRBV19 and TRBJ1-2; the D gene is possibly TRBD1 (6 bases). CDR1 and CDR2 from the germline V gene are LNHDA and SQIVND (reference sequence). The length of the CDR3 is 13 residues. Trimming shortened V by 3 bases and J by 8 bases, and 13 bases separated the two germline ends.

The chain recombines TRBV7-6 with TRBJ1-3; D gene uncertain. With 5 bases removed from V and 1 base from J, the gap between germline ends came to 6 bases. The CDR3 length is 13 residues. CDR1 is SGHVS, CDR2 FNYEAQ, per germline. CDR3 DNA sequence: TGTGCCAGCAGCATTTCATCTGGAAACACCATATATTTT. Amino acid sequence: CASSISSGNTIYF.

The CDR3 region has the DNA TGTGCCAGCAGCGCCCCCTCAGGGGGAGAGACCCAGTACTTC. Translated: CASSAPSGGETQYF. The chain links TRBV9 to TRBJ2-5; 7 bases line up with TRBD1. Germline CDR1 SGDLS, CDR2 YYNGEE. The V gene end was trimmed by 3 bases and the J gene end by 4 bases; junction bases not matched to a gene: 6. This CDR3 spans 14 amino acids.